This T cell receptor (beta chain) appears in the sequencing data of a study of PD-L1 blockade in urothelial cancer. Study in general: T cell content in blood samples showed a median of 141,255.

Per the germline V gene, CDR1 is WSHSY and CDR2 is SAAADI. The CDR3 covers 17 residues. With V trimmed by 0 bases and J by 7 bases, 11 bases remained unmatched. Locally advanced or metastatic urothelial carcinoma affected the patients. Synthetic analogs of TCR templates were spiked into every PCR. Using immunoSEQ multiplex PCR, the repertoire was profiled, and TCRdb retains in-frame clones only, with some absent. The table has approximately 58,000 clones, 82% seen once; the top ten hold 4% to 5%. The sequence was obtained from a man aged 70 or older with urothelial cancer. This chain joins TRBV10-2 and TRBJ2-1; TRBD2 agrees at 8 bases. Specimen: PBMCs, collected around atezolizumab (anti-PD-L1) treatment. CDR3: CASSESEREGGGNEQFF. CDR3 coding DNA: TGCGCCAGCAGTGAGTCTGAACGGGAGGGCGGCGGGAATGAGCAGTTCTTC.